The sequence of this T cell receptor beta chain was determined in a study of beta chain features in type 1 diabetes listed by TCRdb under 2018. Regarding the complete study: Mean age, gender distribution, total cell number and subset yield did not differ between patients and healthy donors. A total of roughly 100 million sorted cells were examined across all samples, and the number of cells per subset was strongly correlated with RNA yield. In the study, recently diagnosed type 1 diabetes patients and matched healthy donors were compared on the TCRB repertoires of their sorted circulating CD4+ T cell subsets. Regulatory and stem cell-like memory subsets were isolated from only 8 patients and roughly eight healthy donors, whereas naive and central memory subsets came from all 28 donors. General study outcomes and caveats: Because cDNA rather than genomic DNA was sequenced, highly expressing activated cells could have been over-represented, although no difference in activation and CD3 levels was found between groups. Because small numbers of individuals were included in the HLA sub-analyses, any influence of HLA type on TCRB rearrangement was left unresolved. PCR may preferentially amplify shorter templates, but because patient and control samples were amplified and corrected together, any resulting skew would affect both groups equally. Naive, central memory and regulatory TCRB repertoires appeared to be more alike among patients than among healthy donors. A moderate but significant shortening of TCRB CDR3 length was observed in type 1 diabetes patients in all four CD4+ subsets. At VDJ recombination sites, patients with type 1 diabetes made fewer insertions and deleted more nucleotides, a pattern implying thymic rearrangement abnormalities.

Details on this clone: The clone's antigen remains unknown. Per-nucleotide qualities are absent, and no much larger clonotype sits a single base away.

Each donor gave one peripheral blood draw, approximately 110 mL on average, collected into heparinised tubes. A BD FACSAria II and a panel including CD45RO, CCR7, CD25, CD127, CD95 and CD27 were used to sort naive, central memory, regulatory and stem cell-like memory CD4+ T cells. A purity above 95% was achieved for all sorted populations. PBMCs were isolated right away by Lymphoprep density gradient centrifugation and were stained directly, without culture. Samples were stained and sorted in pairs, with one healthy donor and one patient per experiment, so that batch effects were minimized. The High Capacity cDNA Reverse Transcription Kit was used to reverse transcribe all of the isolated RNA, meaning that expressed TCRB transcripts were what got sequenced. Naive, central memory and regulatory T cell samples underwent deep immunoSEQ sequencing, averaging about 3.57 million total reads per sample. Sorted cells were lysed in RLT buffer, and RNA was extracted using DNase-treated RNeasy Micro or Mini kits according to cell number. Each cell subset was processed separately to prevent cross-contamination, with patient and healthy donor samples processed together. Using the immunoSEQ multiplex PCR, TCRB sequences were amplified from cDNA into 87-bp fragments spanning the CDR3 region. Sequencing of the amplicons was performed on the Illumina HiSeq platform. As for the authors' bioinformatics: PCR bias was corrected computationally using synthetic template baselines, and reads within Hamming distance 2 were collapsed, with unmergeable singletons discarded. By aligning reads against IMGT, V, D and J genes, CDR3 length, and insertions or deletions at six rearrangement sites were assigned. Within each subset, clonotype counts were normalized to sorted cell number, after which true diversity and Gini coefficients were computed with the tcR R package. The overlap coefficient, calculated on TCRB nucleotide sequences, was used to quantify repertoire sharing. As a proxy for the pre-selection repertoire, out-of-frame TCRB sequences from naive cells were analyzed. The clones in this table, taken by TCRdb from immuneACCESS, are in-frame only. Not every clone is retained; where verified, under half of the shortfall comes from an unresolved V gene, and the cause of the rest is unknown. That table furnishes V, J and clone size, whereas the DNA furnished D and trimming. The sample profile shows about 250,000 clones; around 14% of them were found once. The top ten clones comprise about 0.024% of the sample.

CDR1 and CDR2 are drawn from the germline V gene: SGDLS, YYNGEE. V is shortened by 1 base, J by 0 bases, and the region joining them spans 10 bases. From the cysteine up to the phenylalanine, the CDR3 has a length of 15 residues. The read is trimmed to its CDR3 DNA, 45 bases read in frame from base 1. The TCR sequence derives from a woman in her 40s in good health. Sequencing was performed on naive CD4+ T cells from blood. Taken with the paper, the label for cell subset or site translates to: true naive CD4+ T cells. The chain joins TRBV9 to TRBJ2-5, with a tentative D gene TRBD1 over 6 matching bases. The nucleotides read TGTGCCAGCAGCGTATCCGGGACAAACCAAGAGACCCAGTACTTC. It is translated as CASSVSGTNQETQYF.